This record looks at one TCR beta chain sequence and its context. Its antigen is undetermined. This entry belongs to a study of a mutant IDH1 vaccine in newly diagnosed glioma. Study-wide background: Vaccines began 4-6 weeks after radiotherapy alone, or with temozolomide cycles. Previous care, which was radiotherapy, temozolomide, or both, most often involved both. The timing of visit V12 was week 35, and that of visit V13 was week 47.

CDR3 length: 12 residues. V lost 2 bases and J 14 bases, leaving 14 bases between the germline ends. Germline V gene sequence: CDR1 SGHVS, CDR2 FQNEAQ. Time point indicated: week 35, safety follow-up. It was 300 ug of mutant IDH1 20-mer peptide that made up each vaccine dose, given with topical imiquimod. Vaccination of patients was performed eight times, in weeks 1, 3, 5, 7, 11, 15, 19 and 23. The table came from immunoSEQ multiplex PCR; TCRdb's copy has only in-frame clones and leaves some out. This table has 60,000 to 65,000 clones, approximately 80% appearing once. The material sequenced was PBMCs, taken from a glioma patient whose treatment included an IDH1 peptide vaccine. This chain uses TRBV7-8 with TRBJ2-3, with TRBD1 as a possible D gene (6 bases). The sequence was obtained from a man aged 25 to 40 with glioma. The CDR3 nucleotides are TGTGCCAGCAGCTTATCGGGACAAGAATGGTATTTT. This encodes CASSLSGQEWYF.